A selection of T cell receptor beta chains follows, all from one sample in a study of T cell responses to AZD1222 COVID-19 vaccine. Generated by immunoSEQ multiplex PCR, the TCRdb table keeps only in-frame clones and is missing some. The top ten hold around 5% of the sample, which has about 150,000 clones, around 89% seen once. The input for sequencing was peripheral blood, taken on day 0 of AZD1222 vaccination. The origin of the receptors is an adult in good health. The CDR3 runs from the conserved cysteine through the conserved F or W. The D gene is left open where the match is weak. The listing skips clone size in some rows; elsewhere it reads once, few, many or a size class.

j_call: TRBJ2-7; clone_size: .; d_call: TRBD1; v_call: TRBV19; cdr3_aa: CASSRGTGPYEQYF
j_call: TRBJ1-1; clone_size: .; d_call: .; v_call: TRBV24-1; cdr3_aa: CATGGGDTEAFF
j_call: TRBJ2-5; clone_size: .; d_call: .; v_call: TRBV7-9; cdr3_aa: CASSLVAGRETQYF
j_call: TRBJ2-7; clone_size: .; d_call: .; v_call: TRBV6-1; cdr3_aa: CASSEAWGRTYEQYF
j_call: TRBJ1-6; clone_size: .; d_call: .; v_call: TRBV6-5; cdr3_aa: CASRRQASGNSPLHF
j_call: TRBJ1-5; clone_size: .; d_call: .; v_call: TRBV5-5; cdr3_aa: CASSWVGGRNSNQPQHF
j_call: TRBJ2-7; clone_size: few; d_call: .; v_call: TRBV6-6; cdr3_aa: CASSPVQTLREQYF
j_call: TRBJ2-2; clone_size: .; d_call: TRBD1; v_call: TRBV4-2; cdr3_aa: CASSRAGRDRPTGELFF
j_call: TRBJ2-6; clone_size: .; d_call: .; v_call: TRBV7-9; cdr3_aa: CASSRGQHSGANVLTF
j_call: TRBJ2-1; clone_size: once; d_call: TRBD2; v_call: TRBV5-1; cdr3_aa: CASSLVREGAYNEQFF